One sample yielded the 7 T cell receptor beta chains listed below, sequenced in a study of radiotherapy plus CTLA-4 blockade in lung cancer. Profiling relied on immunoSEQ multiplex PCR, and the TCRdb table lists in-frame clones only, not all of them. The repertoire consists of tens of thousands of clones, with less than 90% occurring once and the leading ten covering 0.82%. The material sequenced was peripheral blood, taken from a patient treated with radiotherapy plus ipilimumab. The receptors were sampled from a human donor with non-small cell lung cancer who had stable disease on radiotherapy plus ipilimumab.

The chain links TRBV9 to TRBJ2-1, with TRBD2 matching over 7 bases. CDR3 length: 15 amino acids. Germline CDR1 reads SGDLS; CDR2 reads YYNGEE. Germline trimming cut 4 bases from V and 4 bases from J; bases unmatched to any gene: 8. The CDR3 reads CASSLLADAYNEQFF. Written as DNA, the CDR3 is TGTGCCAGCAGCCTTCTAGCGGACGCTTACAATGAGCAGTTCTTC.

The V and J genes are TRBV13 and TRBJ1-6; TRBD1 is a possible D gene (5 bases). V was trimmed by 0 bases and J by 8 bases, leaving 14 bases between them. From germline, CDR1 is PRHDT and CDR2 FYEKMQ (reference sequence). The CDR3 has 16 residues. CDR3 nucleotides: TGTGCCAGCAGCTTAGGGGGGCGAGTCAGACATTCACCCCTCCACTTT. Translating gives CASSLGGRVRHSPLHF.

CDR3 bases: TGCGCCAGCAGCTTGAGGGGCGGCAATCAGCCCCAGCATTTT. This codes for CASSLRGGNQPQHF. This chain joins TRBV5-1 and TRBJ1-5; a weak D match, TRBD1 (5 bases). The CDR3 length is 14 residues. Germline CDR1 is SGHRS and CDR2 is YFSETQ. V dropped 1 base and J dropped 2 bases, with 7 bases sitting between them.

V gene TRBV19 combines with J gene TRBJ2-3, with 10 positions matching TRBD2. V was clipped by 7 bases and J by 7 bases; unmatched bases: 17. Germline V gene sequence: CDR1 LNHDA, CDR2 SQIVND (reference sequence). The CDR3 contains 17 residues. CDR3 DNA sequence: TGTGCCAGTAACCCCAGCCCAGCGGGGGGGCCACAATATACGCAGTATTTT. It translates to CASNPSPAGGPQYTQYF.

The chain uses TRBV6-1 and TRBJ2-5, with 10 nucleotides matching TRBD1. Germline CDR1 MNHNS, CDR2 SASEGT. This CDR3 comprises 14 residues. The J segment lost 4 bases and the V segment lost 8 bases, leaving 7 bases of the junction unmatched. CDR3 amino acids: CASRAWDRGETQYF. The CDR3, as DNA: TGTGCCAGCCGGGCTTGGGACAGGGGAGAGACCCAGTACTTC.

The V gene is TRBV5-1, the J gene TRBJ1-5; maybe TRBD1 (6 bases). The V gene's germline CDR1 is SGHRS and CDR2 YFSETQ. There are 14 residues in the CDR3. V was trimmed by 4 bases and J by 8 bases, leaving 16 bases between them. CDR3 in DNA: TGCGCCAGCAGCGCCGGGGGCAATGGGGAGCCCCAGCATTTT. It yields the protein CASSAGGNGEPQHF.

The chain combines TRBV19 with TRBJ2-5; D is unclear. The J call may be faulty, since TRBJ2-7 better matches the DNA end. This CDR3 spans 11 amino acids. In germline, CDR1 is LNHDA, CDR2 SQIVND (reference sequence). In nucleotides, the CDR3 is TGTGCCAGTGCCGGGCTAGACGAGCAGTACTTC. Amino acid sequence: CASAGLDEQYF.